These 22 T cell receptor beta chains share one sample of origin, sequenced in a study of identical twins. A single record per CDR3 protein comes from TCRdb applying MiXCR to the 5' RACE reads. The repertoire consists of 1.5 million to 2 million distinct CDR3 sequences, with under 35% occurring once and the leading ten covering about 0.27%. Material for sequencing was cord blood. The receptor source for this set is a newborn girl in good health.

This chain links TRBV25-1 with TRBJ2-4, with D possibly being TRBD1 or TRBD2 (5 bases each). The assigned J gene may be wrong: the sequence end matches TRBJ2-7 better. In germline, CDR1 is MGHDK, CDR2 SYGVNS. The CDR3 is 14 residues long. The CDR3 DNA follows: TGTGCCGATCTACACCGGGACGGGGACCACGAGCAGTACTTC. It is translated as CADLHRDGDHEQYF.

The CDR3 DNA sequence: TGCGCCAGCAGCTTGACAGTGTTCGCAACTAATGAAAAACTGTTTTTT. Its protein product is CASSLTVFATNEKLFF. V gene TRBV5-1 combines with J gene TRBJ1-4; D ambiguous. CDR1 is SGHRS, CDR2 YFSETQ, per germline. Trimming removed 1 base at V and 0 bases at J, with 10 bases between. The length of the CDR3 is 16 residues.

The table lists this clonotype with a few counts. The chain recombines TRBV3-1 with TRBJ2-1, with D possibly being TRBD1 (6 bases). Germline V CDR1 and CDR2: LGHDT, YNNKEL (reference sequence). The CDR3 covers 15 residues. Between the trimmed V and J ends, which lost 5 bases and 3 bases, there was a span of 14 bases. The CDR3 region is CASSYGDTHYNEQFF. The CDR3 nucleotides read TGTGCCAGCAGCTACGGGGACACTCACTACAATGAGCAGTTCTTC.

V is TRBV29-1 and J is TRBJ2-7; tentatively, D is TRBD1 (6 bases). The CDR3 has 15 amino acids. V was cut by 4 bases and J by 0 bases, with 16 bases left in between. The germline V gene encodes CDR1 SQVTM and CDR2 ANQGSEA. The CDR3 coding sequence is TGCAGCGTTGTTCTCCCGGGCAGGGGCTCCTACGAGCAGTACTTC. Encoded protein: CSVVLPGRGSYEQYF.

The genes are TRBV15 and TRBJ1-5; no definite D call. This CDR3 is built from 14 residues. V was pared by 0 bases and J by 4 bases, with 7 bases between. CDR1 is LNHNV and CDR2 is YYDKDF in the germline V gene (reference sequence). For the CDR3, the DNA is TGTGCCACCAGCAGAGACGGAACGAATCAGCCCCAGCATTTT. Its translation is CATSRDGTNQPQHF.

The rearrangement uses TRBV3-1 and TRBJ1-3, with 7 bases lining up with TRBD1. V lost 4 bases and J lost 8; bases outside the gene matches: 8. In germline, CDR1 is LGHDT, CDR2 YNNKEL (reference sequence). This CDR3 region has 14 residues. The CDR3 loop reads CASSRQTGTYTIYF. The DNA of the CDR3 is TGTGCCAGCAGCCGACAGACAGGGACGTACACCATATATTTT.

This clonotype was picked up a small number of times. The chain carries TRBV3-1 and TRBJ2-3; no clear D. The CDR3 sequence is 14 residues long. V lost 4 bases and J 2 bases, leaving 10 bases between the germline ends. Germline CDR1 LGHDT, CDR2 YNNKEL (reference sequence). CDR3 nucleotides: TGTGCCAGCAGCCTCTGGCGGACCACAGATACGCAGTATTTT. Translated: CASSLWRTTDTQYF.

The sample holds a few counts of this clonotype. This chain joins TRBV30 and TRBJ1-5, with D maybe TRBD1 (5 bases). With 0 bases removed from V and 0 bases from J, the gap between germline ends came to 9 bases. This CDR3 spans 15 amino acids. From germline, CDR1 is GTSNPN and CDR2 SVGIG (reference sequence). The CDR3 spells CAWSVGANSNQPQHF. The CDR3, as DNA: TGTGCCTGGAGTGTAGGGGCCAATAGCAATCAGCCCCAGCATTTT.

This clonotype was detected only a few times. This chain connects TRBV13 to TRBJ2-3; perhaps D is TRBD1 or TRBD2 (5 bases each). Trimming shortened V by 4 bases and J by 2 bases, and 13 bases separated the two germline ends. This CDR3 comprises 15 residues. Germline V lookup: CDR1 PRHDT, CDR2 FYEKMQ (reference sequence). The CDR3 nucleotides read TGTGCCAGCAGCTCCCGGGACCCTTCCACAGATACGCAGTATTTT. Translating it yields CASSSRDPSTDTQYF.

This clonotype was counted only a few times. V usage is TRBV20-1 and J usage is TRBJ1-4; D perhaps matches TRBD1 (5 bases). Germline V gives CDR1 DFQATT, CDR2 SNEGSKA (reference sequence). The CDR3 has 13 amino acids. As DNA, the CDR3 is TGCAGCGGCACGGGGAGGGGTGGAGAAAAACTGTTTTTT. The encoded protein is CSGTGRGGEKLFF.

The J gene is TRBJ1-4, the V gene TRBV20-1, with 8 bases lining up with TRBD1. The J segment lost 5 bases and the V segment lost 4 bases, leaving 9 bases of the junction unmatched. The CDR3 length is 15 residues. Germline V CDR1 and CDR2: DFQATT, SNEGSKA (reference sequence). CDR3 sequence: CSAIRRTGLNEKLFF. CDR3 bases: TGCAGTGCTATTAGAAGGACAGGGCTGAATGAAAAACTGTTTTTT.

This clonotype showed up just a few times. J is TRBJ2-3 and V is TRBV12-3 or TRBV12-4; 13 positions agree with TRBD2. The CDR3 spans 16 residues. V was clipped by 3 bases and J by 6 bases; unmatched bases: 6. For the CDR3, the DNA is TGTGCCAGCAGTTTTGGGGGACTAGCGGGAAGGGATACGCAGTATTTT. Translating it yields CASSFGGLAGRDTQYF.

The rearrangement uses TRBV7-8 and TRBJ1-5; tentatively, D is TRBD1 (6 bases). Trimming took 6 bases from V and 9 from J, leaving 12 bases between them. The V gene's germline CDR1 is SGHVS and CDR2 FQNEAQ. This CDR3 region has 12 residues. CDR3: CASSPAGAPQHF. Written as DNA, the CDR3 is TGTGCCAGCAGTCCGGCAGGGGCGCCCCAGCATTTT.

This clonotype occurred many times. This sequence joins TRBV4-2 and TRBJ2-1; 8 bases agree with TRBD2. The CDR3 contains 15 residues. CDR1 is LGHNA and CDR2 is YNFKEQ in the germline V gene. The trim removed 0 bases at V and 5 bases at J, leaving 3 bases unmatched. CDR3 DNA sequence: TGTGCCAGCAGCCAAGAACTAGCGGCGAACAATGAGCAGTTCTTC. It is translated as CASSQELAANNEQFF.

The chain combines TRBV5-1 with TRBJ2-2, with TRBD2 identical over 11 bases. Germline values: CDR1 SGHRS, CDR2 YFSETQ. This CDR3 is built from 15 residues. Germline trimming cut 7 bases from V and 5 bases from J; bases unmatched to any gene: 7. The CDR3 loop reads CASSSGRPGTGELFF. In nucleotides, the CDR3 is TGCGCCAGCTCTAGCGGGAGGCCCGGAACCGGGGAGCTGTTTTTT.

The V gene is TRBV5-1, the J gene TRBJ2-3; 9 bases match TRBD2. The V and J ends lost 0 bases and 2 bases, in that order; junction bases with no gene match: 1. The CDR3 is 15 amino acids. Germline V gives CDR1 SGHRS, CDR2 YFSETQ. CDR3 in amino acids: CASSLGGGVTDTQYF. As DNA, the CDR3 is TGCGCCAGCAGCTTGGGCGGGGGGGTCACAGATACGCAGTATTTT.

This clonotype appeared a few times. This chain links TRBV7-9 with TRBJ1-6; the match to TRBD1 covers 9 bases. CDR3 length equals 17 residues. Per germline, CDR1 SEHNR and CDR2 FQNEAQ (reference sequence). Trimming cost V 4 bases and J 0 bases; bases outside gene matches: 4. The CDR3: CASSYGTGSSYNSPLHF. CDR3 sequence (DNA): TGTGCCAGCAGCTACGGGACAGGGAGCTCCTATAATTCACCCCTCCACTTT.

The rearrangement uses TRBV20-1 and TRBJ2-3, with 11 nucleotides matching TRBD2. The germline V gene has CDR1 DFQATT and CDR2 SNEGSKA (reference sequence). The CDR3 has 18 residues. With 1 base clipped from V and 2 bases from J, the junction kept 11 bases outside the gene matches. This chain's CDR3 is CSARASLGLAEITDTQYF. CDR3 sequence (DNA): TGCAGTGCTAGAGCATCCCTGGGACTAGCGGAGATCACAGATACGCAGTATTTT.

CDR3 residues: CAISDDRAANYGYTF. The DNA of the CDR3 is TGTGCCATCAGTGACGACAGGGCCGCTAACTATGGCTACACCTTC. V gene TRBV10-3 combines with J gene TRBJ1-2; the match to TRBD1 covers 7 bases. In germline, CDR1 is ENHRY, CDR2 SYGVKD. This CDR3 contains 15 residues. Losses at the gene ends were 3 bases for V and 0 bases for J; bases not matched to a gene: 4.

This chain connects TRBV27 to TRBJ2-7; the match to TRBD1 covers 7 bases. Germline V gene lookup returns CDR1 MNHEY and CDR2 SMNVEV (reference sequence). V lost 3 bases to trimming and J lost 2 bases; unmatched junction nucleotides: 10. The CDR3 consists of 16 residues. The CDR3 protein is CASSFLRTGPTYEQYF. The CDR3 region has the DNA TGTGCCAGCAGTTTCCTAAGGACAGGTCCCACCTACGAGCAGTACTTC.

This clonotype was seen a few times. CDR3 sequence (DNA): TGCGCCAGCAGCTTGGGGCGGGGTCGGGACGAGCAGTTCTTC. Its protein is CASSLGRGRDEQFF. This chain joins TRBV5-1 and TRBJ2-1; possibly TRBD2 for D (6 bases). The V gene's germline CDR1 is SGHRS and CDR2 YFSETQ. The CDR3 consists of 14 residues. V lost 0 bases, J lost 10 bases, and 14 bases lay in between.

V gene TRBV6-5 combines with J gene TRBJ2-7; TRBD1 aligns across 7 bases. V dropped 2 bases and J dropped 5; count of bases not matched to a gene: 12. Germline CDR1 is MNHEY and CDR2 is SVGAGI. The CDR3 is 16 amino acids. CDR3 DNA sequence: TGTGCCAGCAGTTACACAGACAGGGAAGGAGAAAACGAGCAGTACTTC. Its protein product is CASSYTDREGENEQYF.